This TCR beta chain stems from a study of OX40 agonist ivuxolimab in advanced cancers. Turning to the study itself: Patients received intravenous ivuxolimab every 2 weeks at 0.01 to 10 mg/kg. The study reported partial responses in three patients: one hepatocellular carcinoma, two cutaneous melanoma. Study-wide results and limits: Nonresponders, in some cases, also had low normalized T-cell clonal expansion.

The CDR3 totals 14 residues. Germline loops: CDR1 KGHSH, CDR2 LQKENI. Trimming left V 3 bases short and J 3 bases short, with 11 bases between. Profiled with immunoSEQ multiplex PCR; TCRdb holds only in-frame clones, not every one. The sample contains about 60,000 clones, about 86% of which appear only once. Samples of blood were obtained at baseline, on cycle 4 day 1, and on cycle 7 day 1. For this clone: Its antigen is as yet unknown.

Here the sequenced sample was CD4+ or CD8+ T cells sorted from blood, taken in a trial of the OX40 agonist ivuxolimab. This clonotype was obtained from an adult with an advanced solid tumor such as melanoma, head and neck, liver or kidney cancer. The V call is TRBV18, the J call TRBJ1-1, with D maybe TRBD1 (6 bases). CDR3: CASSPNSGDTEAFF. For the CDR3, the DNA is TGTGCCAGCTCACCTAACTCAGGGGACACTGAAGCTTTCTTT.